One and the same sample provided the 20 T cell receptor beta chains below, sequenced in a study of cytomegalovirus exposure and HLA in healthy donors. The PCR contained 60 Vbeta and 13 Jbeta primers. Only in-frame clones appear in the TCRdb table, and some are missing; sequencing was by immunoSEQ multiplex PCR. The sample lists 180,000 or so clones; under 90% were seen once. Sequencing was carried out using PBMCs. The receptors shown here come from a boy between 2 and 10 years old in good health and CMV-seronegative.

This clone was observed once. The CDR3 DNA reads as TGTGCCAGTACTACGGGACAGGCTGGGGATCAGCCCCAGCATTTT. Protein: CASTTGQAGDQPQHF. This chain connects TRBV19 to TRBJ1-5; 8 bases align to TRBD1. The length of the CDR3 is 15 residues. Germline V gene lookup returns CDR1 LNHDA and CDR2 SQIVND (reference sequence). V dropped 7 bases and J dropped 5; count of bases not matched to a gene: 10. The full variable domain, with the rest looked up from reference TRBV19 and TRBJ1-5, is DGGITQSPKYLFRKEGQNVTLSCEQNLNHDAMYWYRQDPGQGLRLIYYSQIVNDFQKGDIAEGYSVSREKKESFPLTVTSAQKNPTAFYLCASTTGQAGDQPQHFGDGTRLSIL.

The chain carries TRBV21-1 and TRBJ2-5; the table's D call, TRBD1, has no DNA check behind it. TRBV21-1 is shown as a pseudogene. The CDR3 covers 13 residues. CDR3 DNA sequence: TGTGCCAGCAGCAAAACAGGGGATGAGACCCAGTACTTC. Encoded protein: CASSKTGDETQYF.

This chain links TRBV7-3 with TRBJ1-3, with 8 bases lining up with TRBD1. This CDR3 is built from 15 residues. Germline V lookup: CDR1 SGHTA, CDR2 FQGTGA. After removal of 5 bases from V and 3 bases from J, the junction contained 6 bases not matched to a gene. In DNA, the CDR3 is TGTGCCAGCAGCCCGGGACAGGCTGTTGGAAACACCATATATTTT. This gives the protein CASSPGQAVGNTIYF.

CDR3 bases: TGTGCCAGCAGCTTAGCCCGGACAGGGAACACTGAAGCTTTCTTT. It codes for CASSLARTGNTEAFF. The chain uses TRBV11-1 and TRBJ1-1; 7 bases align to TRBD1. Germline CDR1 is SGHAT and CDR2 is FQDESV (reference sequence). After removal of 0 bases from V and 1 base from J, the junction contained 2 bases not matched to a gene. This CDR3 has 15 residues.

The CDR3 here is CASSLRGGRVSTYEQYF. DNA for the CDR3: TGTGCCAGCAGCCTGCGGGGGGGCCGGGTTTCGACCTACGAGCAGTACTTC. J is TRBJ2-7 and V is TRBV7-2; 9 bases line up with TRBD2. The CDR3 spans 17 residues. CDR1 and CDR2 (germline): SGHTA, FQGNSA. V lost 5 bases, J lost 2 bases, and 13 bases stayed unmatched. The whole variable domain, filled in from reference TRBV7-2 and TRBJ2-7, reads GAGVSQSPSNKVTEKGKDVELRCDPISGHTALYWYRQSLGQGLEFLIYFQGNSAPDKSGLPSDRFSAERTGGSVSTLTIQRTQQEDSAVYLCASSLRGGRVSTYEQYFGPGTRLTVT.

V and J are TRBV4-3 and TRBJ2-5, with D possibly being TRBD2 (6 bases). This CDR3 region has 14 residues. CDR1 LGHNA and CDR2 YSLEER come from the germline V gene. Trimming removed 0 bases from V and 3 bases from J, with 8 bases in between. The CDR3 is CASSQELAKETQYF. DNA for the CDR3: TGCGCCAGCAGCCAAGAACTAGCCAAAGAGACCCAGTACTTC.

The V and J genes are TRBV5-1 and TRBJ1-2; TRBD1 matches at 9 bases. Germline CDR1 is SGHRS and CDR2 is YFSETQ. CDR3 length: 12 amino acids. V shed 3 bases and J 7 bases; nucleotides not matched to a gene: 1. This chain's CDR3 is CASSWGQGGYTF. CDR3 DNA sequence: TGCGCCAGCAGCTGGGGACAGGGTGGCTACACCTTC.

The J gene is TRBJ2-7, the V gene TRBV2; tentatively, D is TRBD2 (5 bases). This CDR3 contains 14 residues. The V and J ends lost 3 bases and 3 bases respectively, with 12 bases between them. The germline CDR1 and CDR2 sequences are SNHLY and FYNNEI. The CDR3: CASSDAGILYEQYF. The CDR3 DNA reads as TGTGCCAGCAGTGACGCGGGTATCCTCTACGAGCAGTACTTC.

The chain has TRBV7-9 and TRBJ1-2; the match to TRBD1 covers 12 bases. CDR3 length: 18 residues. Per the germline V gene, CDR1 is SEHNR and CDR2 is FQNEAQ (reference sequence). V lost 1 base and J lost 8; bases outside the gene matches: 14. This CDR3 reads CASSLVGQGALLPKGYTF. The CDR3 DNA reads as TGTGCCAGCAGCTTAGTGGGACAGGGGGCCCTATTACCCAAAGGCTACACCTTC.

J is TRBJ2-1 and V is TRBV9; possible D gene TRBD1, 5 bases. The CDR3 consists of 13 residues. Looked up from germline, CDR1 is SGDLS and CDR2 is YYNGEE. V lost 0 bases and J lost 8, with 9 bases in between. The CDR3 spells CASSVEGWDEQFF. The CDR3, as DNA: TGTGCCAGCAGCGTAGAGGGGTGGGATGAGCAGTTCTTC.

This chain links TRBV5-1 with TRBJ2-7; 10 nucleotides match TRBD1. The CDR3 totals 16 residues. Trimming cost V 4 bases and J 4 bases; bases outside gene matches: 11. The germline gives CDR1 SGHRS, CDR2 YFSETQ. Here the CDR3 reads CASSGGAGTGAYEQYF. The CDR3 DNA sequence: TGCGCCAGCAGCGGGGGGGCCGGGACAGGGGCTTACGAGCAGTACTTC.

The chain carries TRBV10-3 and TRBJ2-2; TRBD2 matches at 10 bases. Per germline, CDR1 ENHRY and CDR2 SYGVKD. The CDR3 runs 15 residues. Trimming at V came to 10 bases and at J to 2 bases, leaving 7 bases not matched to a gene. Written as DNA, the CDR3 is TGTGCCACCAATTTAGCGGGGGGAAACACCGGGGAGCTGTTTTTT. Its protein is CATNLAGGNTGELFF.

This rearrangement joins TRBV7-2 to TRBJ2-1, with D maybe TRBD1 (5 bases). CDR3 length: 12 amino acids. V lost 1 base to trimming and J lost 8 bases, with 6 bases between them. Germline CDR1 SGHTA, CDR2 FQGNSA. The DNA for the CDR3 is TGTGCCAGCAGCTTAGTCAGGGATGAGCAGTTCTTC. Translation: CASSLVRDEQFF. Using reference TRBV7-2 and TRBJ2-1 for the parts outside the CDR3, the full variable domain is GAGVSQSPSNKVTEKGKDVELRCDPISGHTALYWYRQSLGQGLEFLIYFQGNSAPDKSGLPSDRFSAERTGGSVSTLTIQRTQQEDSAVYLCASSLVRDEQFFGPGTRLTVL.

J is TRBJ1-1 and V is TRBV10-3; tentative D call: TRBD1 (6 bases). Trimming shortened V by 8 bases and J by 6 bases, and 22 bases separated the two germline ends. Germline V gene data show CDR1 as ENHRY and CDR2 as SYGVKD. The CDR3 loop spans 15 amino acids. The CDR3 protein is CAIRQFPWTVAEAFF. The CDR3 coding sequence is TGTGCCATCCGACAGTTCCCCTGGACAGTTGCTGAAGCTTTCTTT.

The chain recombines TRBV7-9 with TRBJ2-1; 7 bases match TRBD2. CDR1 and CDR2 from the germline V gene are SEHNR and FQNEAQ (reference sequence). V lost 4 bases and J lost 7; bases outside the gene matches: 13. There are 16 residues in the CDR3. The CDR3 sequence: CASSSLKGGGSNEQFF. The CDR3 DNA is TGTGCCAGCAGCTCCCTCAAGGGCGGGGGTTCGAATGAGCAGTTCTTC.

There are a few counts of this clone. V usage is TRBV30 and J usage is TRBJ1-2, with D perhaps matching TRBD1 (6 bases). Trimming took 2 bases from V and 4 from J, leaving 14 bases between them. Germline loops: CDR1 GTSNPN, CDR2 SVGIG (reference sequence). The CDR3 consists of 14 residues. CDR3 loop: CAWSYSTGVYGYTF. The CDR3 DNA reads TGTGCCTGGAGTTATTCGACAGGAGTCTATGGCTACACCTTC. Together with reference TRBV30 and TRBJ1-2, the CDR3 gives the full variable domain: SQTIHQWPATLVQPVGSPLSLECTVEGTSNPNLYWYRQAAGRGLQLLFYSVGIGQISSEVPQNLSASRPQDRQFILSSKKLLLSDSGFYLCAWSYSTGVYGYTFGSGTRLTVV.

This sequence joins TRBV11-2 and TRBJ2-5; 7 nucleotides line up with TRBD1. The CDR3 spans 14 residues. Germline CDR1 reads SGHAT; CDR2 reads FQNNGV. Trimming at V came to 5 bases and at J to 5 bases, leaving 8 bases not matched to a gene. The CDR3 spells CASSRDPRGETQYF. Here the CDR3 DNA reads TGTGCCAGCAGCCGGGACCCCAGGGGGGAGACCCAGTACTTC. The complete variable domain, with remaining parts taken from reference TRBV11-2 and TRBJ2-5, reads EAGVAQSPRYKIIEKRQSVAFWCNPISGHATLYWYQQILGQGPKLLIQFQNNGVVDDSQLPKDRFSAERLKGVDSTLKIQPAKLEDSAVYLCASSRDPRGETQYFGPGTRLLVL.

This rearrangement joins TRBV6-1 to TRBJ1-2; 8 nucleotides match TRBD1. The CDR3 sequence is 15 residues long. J was trimmed by 4 bases and V by 10 bases; bases with no gene match: 14. Per the germline V gene, CDR1 is MNHNS and CDR2 is SASEGT. In DNA form, the CDR3 reads TGTGCCATCAAGAGGGGAGGACAGGGAATCTATGGCTACACCTTC. Translated: CAIKRGGQGIYGYTF.

The CDR3 region has the DNA TGTGCCATCAGTGGCGGACTAGACGAGCAGTACTTC. Translating it yields CAISGGLDEQYF. The J gene is TRBJ2-7, the V gene TRBV10-3; 7 nucleotides agree with TRBD2. J gave up 5 bases and V 4 bases, and 2 bases lay outside the gene matches. The CDR3 length is 12 residues. Per germline, CDR1 ENHRY and CDR2 SYGVKD.

The chain carries TRBV6-5 and TRBJ1-3; a weak D match, TRBD1 (5 bases). This CDR3 contains 12 residues. CDR1 is MNHEY, CDR2 SVGAGI, per germline. Trimming left V 8 bases short and J 1 base short, with 6 bases between. CDR3 sequence reads: CASRGSGNTIYF. The CDR3, as DNA: TGTGCCAGCCGGGGGTCTGGAAACACCATATATTTT.